The source of this T cell receptor beta chain is a study of cytomegalovirus exposure and HLA in healthy donors. Sequencing was performed with immunoSEQ multiplex PCR; in TCRdb, only in-frame clones are kept and a portion is missing. The repertoire holds 150,000 to 200,000 clones, with 95% to 97% as singletons. V lost 5 bases and J lost 4; bases outside the gene matches: 11. Germline CDR1 SGDLS, CDR2 YYNGEE. The CDR3 spans 15 residues. The chain has TRBV9 and TRBJ1-1; 7 nucleotides line up with TRBD1. The TCR originated in a woman aged 18-29 years in good health and CMV-seronegative. What was sequenced was PBMCs. The chain's CDR3 is CASRGIGQESTEAFF. In DNA, the CDR3 is TGTGCCAGCAGGGGTATCGGACAGGAGAGCACTGAAGCTTTCTTT.